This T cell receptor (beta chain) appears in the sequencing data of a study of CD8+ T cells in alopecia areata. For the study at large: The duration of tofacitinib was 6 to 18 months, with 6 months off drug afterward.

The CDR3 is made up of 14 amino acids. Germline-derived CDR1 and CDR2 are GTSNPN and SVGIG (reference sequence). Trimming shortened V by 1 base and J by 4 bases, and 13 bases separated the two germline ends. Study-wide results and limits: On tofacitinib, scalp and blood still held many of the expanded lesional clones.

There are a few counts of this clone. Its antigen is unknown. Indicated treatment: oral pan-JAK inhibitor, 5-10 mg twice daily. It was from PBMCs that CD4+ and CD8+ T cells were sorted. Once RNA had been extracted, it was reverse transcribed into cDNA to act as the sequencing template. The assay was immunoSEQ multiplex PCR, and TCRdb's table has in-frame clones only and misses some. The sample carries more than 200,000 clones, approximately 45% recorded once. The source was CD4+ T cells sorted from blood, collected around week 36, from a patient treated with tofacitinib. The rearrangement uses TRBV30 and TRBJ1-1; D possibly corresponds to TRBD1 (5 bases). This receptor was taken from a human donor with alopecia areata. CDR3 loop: CAWSGDLRSTEAFF. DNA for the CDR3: TGTGCCTGGAGTGGGGACCTACGGTCCACTGAAGCTTTCTTT.